The 32 T cell receptor beta chains presented below share a single source sample, sequenced in a study of T cell changes during pregnancy in multiple sclerosis. Assay used: immunoSEQ multiplex PCR; TCRdb lists only in-frame clones, some missing. This repertoire shows around 56,000 clones, about nine tenths found once; its top ten account for under 2.5%. The sequenced sample was peripheral blood, obtained in the first trimester of pregnancy. These receptor sequences come from a female donor in good health, enrolled as a control in a pregnancy study.

This chain links TRBV6-6 with TRBJ2-7, with a weak D call TRBD2 (7 bases). The ends were cut back, 0 bases at V and 7 bases at J, with 16 bases in the middle. Germline CDR1 is MNHNY and CDR2 is SVGAGI (reference sequence). This CDR3 is 15 amino acids long. The CDR3 loop is CASSYSTGAGSEQYF. As DNA, the CDR3 is TGTGCCAGCAGTTACTCGACAGGAGCGGGAAGTGAGCAGTACTTC.

The J gene is TRBJ2-1, the V gene TRBV5-6; D uncertain. CDR3 length equals 14 residues. The V and J ends lost 4 bases and 6 bases respectively, with 14 bases between them. Germline V gives CDR1 SGHDT, CDR2 YYEEEE. DNA of the CDR3: TGTGCCAGCAGCCCCTTTAACAACCCCAATGAGCAGTTCTTC. This encodes CASSPFNNPNEQFF.

The V gene is TRBV27, the J gene TRBJ2-7, with 14 bases aligning to TRBD2. The CDR3 has 14 amino acids. The J segment lost 11 bases and the V segment lost 6 bases, leaving 9 bases of the junction unmatched. Germline V gene lookup returns CDR1 MNHEY and CDR2 SMNVEV (reference sequence). CDR3 amino acids: CASSPGLAGAREYF. CDR3 nucleotide sequence: TGTGCCAGCAGCCCGGGACTAGCGGGAGCCAGGGAGTACTTC.

The V call is TRBV29-1, the J call TRBJ2-1; 9 bases map to TRBD1. Germline loops: CDR1 SQVTM, CDR2 ANQGSEA. Trimming took 3 bases from V and 4 from J; bases not matched to a gene: 7. The CDR3 contains 15 residues. The CDR3 sequence: CSVEGPGQGYNEQFF. CDR3 sequence (DNA): TGCAGCGTTGAGGGCCCGGGACAGGGTTACAATGAGCAGTTCTTC.

The rearrangement uses TRBV19 and TRBJ1-5; D may be TRBD1 (5 bases). V lost 3 bases, J lost 0 bases, and 12 bases lay in between. This CDR3 has 16 residues. Germline lookup yields CDR1 LNHDA and CDR2 SQIVND (reference sequence). The CDR3 DNA follows: TGTGCCAGTAGTATGCAGGGTTTTAATAGCAATCAGCCCCAGCATTTT. Its protein is CASSMQGFNSNQPQHF.

This chain connects TRBV27 to TRBJ2-2; maybe TRBD1 (6 bases). Per germline, CDR1 MNHEY and CDR2 SMNVEV (reference sequence). The CDR3 has 14 residues. V was cut by 7 bases and J by 5 bases, with 14 bases left in between. CDR3 DNA: TGTGCCAGCATTGACGCGGACAGAACCGGGGAGCTGTTTTTT. Translation: CASIDADRTGELFF.

The chain links TRBV5-4 to TRBJ2-5; TRBD1 agrees at 7 bases. J lost 5 bases, V lost 5 bases, and 9 bases had no gene match. Germline CDR1 is SGHNT and CDR2 is YYREEE (reference sequence). The length of the CDR3 is 14 residues. CDR3 coding DNA: TGTGCCAGCAGGCCAGGGGGAAGGGAGGAGACCCAGTACTTC. Protein: CASRPGGREETQYF. Full variable domain (remainder filled in from reference TRBV5-4 and TRBJ2-5): ETGVTQSPTHLIKTRGQQVTLRCSSQSGHNTVSWYQQALGQGPQFIFQYYREEENGRGNFPPRFSGLQFPNYSSELNVNALELDDSALYLCASRPGGREETQYFGPGTRLLVL.

The rearrangement joins TRBV7-9 to TRBJ2-1, with 8 bases matching TRBD2. The V gene end was trimmed by 5 bases and the J gene end by 10 bases; junction bases not matched to a gene: 13. Germline V gene lookup returns CDR1 SEHNR and CDR2 FQNEAQ (reference sequence). This CDR3 is 15 amino acids long. For the CDR3, the DNA is TGTGCCAGCAGCCCACCACTCGGGAGGGGGGGGGAGCAGTTCTTC. It is translated as CASSPPLGRGGEQFF.

The gene calls are TRBV5-4 and TRBJ2-5, with TRBD1 matching 7 bases. Losses at the gene ends were 1 base for V and 5 bases for J; bases not matched to a gene: 8. Germline V gene lookup returns CDR1 SGHNT and CDR2 YYREEE (reference sequence). The CDR3 length is 15 residues. The CDR3 is CASSLRTGVGETQYF. CDR3 coding DNA: TGTGCCAGCAGCTTGCGGACAGGTGTAGGGGAGACCCAGTACTTC. Filled out from reference TRBV5-4 and TRBJ2-5, the complete variable domain reads ETGVTQSPTHLIKTRGQQVTLRCSSQSGHNTVSWYQQALGQGPQFIFQYYREEENGRGNFPPRFSGLQFPNYSSELNVNALELDDSALYLCASSLRTGVGETQYFGPGTRLLVL.

This clone appeared a single time. The chain is built from TRBV28 and TRBJ1-3; D is ambiguous. This CDR3 has 14 residues. Trimming took off 4 bases at V and 9 bases at J, with 16 bases between the two ends. Germline CDR1 and CDR2: MDHEN and SYDVKM. The DNA for the CDR3 is TGTGCCAGCAGTTCTAGTTGGCGGCGGGGCACCATATATTTT. This encodes CASSSSWRRGTIYF.

The J gene is TRBJ2-2, the V gene TRBV6-6, with 7 bases aligning to TRBD1. This CDR3 is 14 amino acids long. CDR1 MNHNY and CDR2 SVGAGI come from the germline V gene (reference sequence). The V and J ends lost 6 bases and 4 bases, in that order; junction bases with no gene match: 5. CDR3 region: CASRDTGATGELFF. The CDR3 coding sequence is TGTGCCAGCAGAGACACAGGGGCCACCGGGGAGCTGTTTTTT.

The chain is built from TRBV4-2 and TRBJ2-7, with TRBD2 identical over 8 bases. The CDR3 length is 15 residues. The germline CDR1 and CDR2 sequences are LGHNA and YNFKEQ. The trim removed 4 bases at V and 3 bases at J, leaving 8 bases unmatched. CDR3 protein: CASSLERGPLYEQYF. The CDR3 region has the DNA TGTGCCAGCAGCCTGGAGCGGGGGCCTCTCTACGAGCAGTACTTC.

The chain recombines TRBV9 with TRBJ2-1; 8 bases align to TRBD1. V lost 2 bases to trimming and J lost 3 bases; unmatched junction nucleotides: 7. There are 16 residues in the CDR3. Germline V gene lookup returns CDR1 SGDLS and CDR2 YYNGEE. The CDR3, as DNA: TGTGCCAGCAGCGTCTACGGGACAGGCCACTACAATGAGCAGTTCTTC. Encoded protein: CASSVYGTGHYNEQFF.

This chain connects TRBV7-9 to TRBJ2-3; D is undetermined. This CDR3 is 16 amino acids long. V was trimmed by 5 bases and J by 0 bases, leaving 15 bases between them. From germline, CDR1 is SEHNR and CDR2 FQNEAQ (reference sequence). The CDR3 reads CASSPAASLSTDTQYF. The CDR3 region has the DNA TGTGCCAGCAGCCCCGCAGCGAGCCTGAGCACAGATACGCAGTATTTT.

This rearrangement joins TRBV5-4 to TRBJ1-2; perhaps TRBD1 as D (6 bases). Trimming left V 4 bases short and J 4 bases short, with 14 bases between. This CDR3 region has 14 residues. Looked up from germline, CDR1 is SGHNT and CDR2 is YYREEE (reference sequence). The CDR3 reads CASSPRGSFYGYTF. CDR3 DNA sequence: TGTGCCAGCAGCCCTAGGGGGTCCTTCTATGGCTACACCTTC.

Only a few counts were recorded for this clone. The rearrangement joins TRBV9 to TRBJ1-5, with 7 positions matching TRBD1. The V gene's germline CDR1 is SGDLS and CDR2 YYNGEE. The CDR3 runs to 17 residues. The ends lost 2 bases at V and 3 bases at J; junction bases unmatched: 11. The CDR3 sequence: CASSVGDSSLYNQPQHF. The DNA of the CDR3 is TGTGCCAGCAGCGTGGGGGACAGCAGTTTGTACAATCAGCCCCAGCATTTT.

The chain combines TRBV5-1 with TRBJ1-3; perhaps TRBD1 as D (5 bases). Germline loops: CDR1 SGHRS, CDR2 YFSETQ. The CDR3 length is 18 residues. Trimming pared 0 bases from V and 0 bases from J, leaving 16 bases between. The CDR3, as DNA: TGCGCCAGCAGCTTGGGGAACACAGGTTTACCCTCTGGAAACACCATATATTTT. It encodes CASSLGNTGLPSGNTIYF.

The chain employs TRBV9 and TRBJ2-5, with TRBD1 matching 7 bases. Germline V lookup: CDR1 SGDLS, CDR2 YYNGEE. J was trimmed by 2 bases and V by 2 bases; bases with no gene match: 6. The CDR3 has 15 residues. Here the CDR3 DNA reads TGTGCCAGCAGCGTCCAGACAGGGCCTCAAGAGACCCAGTACTTC. Protein: CASSVQTGPQETQYF.

The rearrangement uses TRBV15 and TRBJ1-6; D is unclear. Trimming removed 3 bases at V and 6 bases at J, with 6 bases between. The CDR3 has 13 amino acids. The germline CDR1 and CDR2 sequences are LNHNV and YYDKDF (reference sequence). In DNA form, the CDR3 reads TGTGCCACCAGCAGGGCAGTTAATTCACCCCTCCACTTT. Protein: CATSRAVNSPLHF.

The gene calls are TRBV9 and TRBJ2-7, with 10 bases that match TRBD2. Unmatched junction bases numbered 7, after V lost 2 bases and J lost 2 bases. The CDR3 consists of 16 residues. From germline, CDR1 is SGDLS and CDR2 YYNGEE. The CDR3 protein is CASSVGLAVFTYEQYF. DNA of the CDR3: TGTGCCAGCAGCGTCGGACTAGCGGTCTTTACCTACGAGCAGTACTTC.

This clone was picked up one time. The chain employs TRBV7-9 and TRBJ1-2; D gene uncertain. Between the trimmed V and J ends, which lost 5 bases and 6 bases, there was a span of 22 bases. This CDR3 is 16 amino acids long. The germline V gene has CDR1 SEHNR and CDR2 FQNEAQ (reference sequence). CDR3 sequence: CASSPWASQDLHGYTF. Written as DNA, the CDR3 is TGTGCCAGCAGCCCCTGGGCAAGCCAGGACTTGCATGGCTACACCTTC.

In this sample, this clone turned up once. This chain uses TRBV5-1 with TRBJ1-2, with no clear D. The germline gives CDR1 SGHRS, CDR2 YFSETQ. The V end lost 0 bases, the J end lost 3 bases, and 18 bases lay between the germline ends. The CDR3 runs to 17 residues. This chain's CDR3 is CASSLVVGVPSDYGYTF. Written as DNA, the CDR3 is TGCGCCAGCAGCTTGGTCGTAGGAGTCCCGTCTGACTATGGCTACACCTTC.

The gene calls are TRBV27 and TRBJ1-4; unclear D gene. V was cut by 3 bases and J by 3 bases, with 11 bases left in between. CDR1 MNHEY and CDR2 SMNVEV come from the germline V gene (reference sequence). This CDR3 comprises 15 residues. CDR3 coding DNA: TGTGCCAGCAGTTTTTCTCGGGTTTCTAATGAAAAACTGTTTTTT. The encoded protein is CASSFSRVSNEKLFF.

V and J are TRBV13 and TRBJ2-4; 9 bases agree with TRBD1. V lost 6 bases to trimming and J lost 2 bases; unmatched junction nucleotides: 5. CDR3 length equals 15 residues. Per the germline V gene, CDR1 is PRHDT and CDR2 is FYEKMQ (reference sequence). Here the CDR3 DNA reads TGTGCCAGCAGAGACAGGGGGGTCTCCAAAAACATTCAGTACTTC. This gives the protein CASRDRGVSKNIQYF.

The chain links TRBV7-8 to TRBJ1-1; a weak D match, TRBD1 (6 bases). The CDR3 totals 15 residues. The V and J ends lost 5 bases and 3 bases respectively, with 16 bases between them. Germline V lookup: CDR1 SGHVS, CDR2 FQNEAQ. The CDR3 sequence is CASSGRQERDTEAFF. CDR3 nucleotide sequence: TGTGCCAGCAGCGGACGACAGGAACGGGACACTGAAGCTTTCTTT.

This clone was detected only once. The V gene is TRBV5-1, the J gene TRBJ2-4; 8 positions agree with TRBD1. The CDR3 has 16 residues. J lost 0 bases, V lost 0 bases, and 2 bases had no gene match. Germline V gene lookup returns CDR1 SGHRS and CDR2 YFSETQ. CDR3 DNA: TGCGCCAGCAGCTTGGGGGGGACAGGAGCCAAAAACATTCAGTACTTC. Translated, it gives CASSLGGTGAKNIQYF.

Note on this clone: An end of the junction does not agree with germline; a read error may underlie this. The rearrangement uses TRBV20-1 and TRBJ2-1; 7 bases are a match to TRBD1. The CDR3 runs to 11 residues. The germline V gene has CDR1 DFQATT and CDR2 SNEGSKA (reference sequence). Written as DNA, the CDR3 is TGCAGTGCTACCCGGGACAGCCGTTTGATCTTC. Translation: CSATRDSRLIF.

The gene calls are TRBV9 and TRBJ2-7; 9 bases match TRBD2. Trimming took 0 bases from V and 7 from J; bases not matched to a gene: 8. Germline assignment: CDR1 SGDLS and CDR2 YYNGEE. The CDR3 length is 15 residues. CDR3 sequence (DNA): TGTGCCAGCAGCGTAGATGGCGGGAGGGCCAGTGAGCAGTACTTC. It codes for CASSVDGGRASEQYF.

The chain uses TRBV11-2 and TRBJ2-7, with a weak D call TRBD2 (5 bases). V shed 3 bases and J shed 7 bases, with 16 bases lying between them. The CDR3 covers 14 residues. Germline-derived CDR1 and CDR2 are SGHAT and FQNNGV. The CDR3 is CASSLEPGTGEQYF. CDR3 bases: TGTGCCAGCAGCTTGGAGCCGGGAACGGGGGAGCAGTACTTC.

V usage is TRBV28 and J usage is TRBJ2-1; the match to TRBD2 covers 10 bases. The V gene's germline CDR1 is MDHEN and CDR2 SYDVKM. Trimming removed 5 bases from V and 3 bases from J; junction bases left unmatched: 7. The CDR3 sequence is 16 residues long. The CDR3: CASSPWTSGIYNEQFF. The CDR3 region has the DNA TGTGCCAGCAGTCCATGGACTAGCGGAATCTACAATGAGCAGTTCTTC. The variable domain in full, completed from reference TRBV28 and TRBJ2-1, reads DVKVTQSSRYLVKRTGEKVFLECVQDMDHENMFWYRQDPGLGLRLIYFSYDVKMKEKGDIPEGYSVSREKKERFSLILESASTNQTSMYLCASSPWTSGIYNEQFFGPGTRLTVL.

This clone came up once. The V gene is TRBV7-8, the J gene TRBJ2-6; D may be TRBD1 (6 bases). Germline V gene sequence: CDR1 SGHVS, CDR2 FQNEAQ. Trimming removed 5 bases from V and 3 bases from J, with 20 bases in between. This CDR3 has 18 amino acids. Here the CDR3 DNA reads TGTGCCAGCAGCCTATATCAAACAGGGTTTGGTGGGGCCAACGTCCTGACTTTC. This encodes CASSLYQTGFGGANVLTF.

The chain employs TRBV11-1 and TRBJ2-1; 14 bases are shared with TRBD2. CDR1 SGHAT and CDR2 FQDESV come from the germline V gene (reference sequence). This CDR3 has 17 amino acids. V was pared by 5 bases and J by 4 bases, with 7 bases of the junction left unmatched. CDR3 sequence: CASSIRLAGGPYNEQFF. DNA for the CDR3: TGTGCCAGCAGCATCCGACTAGCGGGAGGGCCATACAATGAGCAGTTCTTC.